The 20 T cell receptor beta chains presented below share a single source sample, sequenced in a study of CD8+ T cells in alopecia areata. Treatment noted: oral pan-JAK inhibitor, 5-10 mg twice daily. RNA was extracted and reverse transcribed into cDNA as the sequencing template. Produced via immunoSEQ multiplex PCR; TCRdb's table is partial and in-frame only. The repertoire holds about 210,000 clones, with around two fifths as singletons. The sequencing here drew on CD4+ T cells sorted from blood, taken at approximately week 34, from a patient treated with tofacitinib. The receptors come from a human donor with alopecia areata.

The chain couples TRBV30 to TRBJ2-7; TRBD1 might be the D (5 bases). Germline CDR1 reads GTSNPN; CDR2 reads SVGIG (reference sequence). CDR3 length equals 13 residues. V was pared by 2 bases and J by 2 bases, with 10 bases between. CDR3 in DNA: TGTGCCTGGAGTTCAGACAGAGCCTACGAGCAGTACTTC. Protein product: CAWSSDRAYEQYF.

This clone was seen a few times. The rearrangement links TRBV5-1 to TRBJ2-7, with D hard to call. Trimming stripped 0 bases from V and 3 bases from J, with 10 bases between. The CDR3 spans 14 residues. Germline-derived CDR1 and CDR2 are SGHRS and YFSETQ. The CDR3 region has the DNA TGCGCCAGCAGCTTGGTGGGCCCCATCTACGAGCAGTACTTC. Protein sequence: CASSLVGPIYEQYF. Combining the CDR3 with reference TRBV5-1 and TRBJ2-7 gives the whole variable domain KAGVTQTPRYLIKTRGQQVTLSCSPISGHRSVSWYQQTPGQGLQFLFEYFSETQRNKGNFPGRFSGRQFSNSRSEMNVSTLELGDSALYLCASSLVGPIYEQYFGPGTRLTVT.

The chain carries TRBV7-6 and TRBJ2-2, with 12 bases that match TRBD2. The V gene's germline CDR1 is SGHVS and CDR2 FNYEAQ. CDR3 size: 15 residues. The V gene end was trimmed by 5 bases and the J gene end by 5 bases; junction bases not matched to a gene: 3. This CDR3 reads CASSRLAGVTGELFF. The CDR3 coding sequence is TGTGCCAGCAGCCGACTAGCGGGAGTAACCGGGGAGCTGTTTTTT.

The chain links TRBV6-5 to TRBJ1-5; 8 bases match TRBD1. Losses at the gene ends were 6 bases for V and 4 bases for J; bases not matched to a gene: 8. CDR3 length: 15 residues. Germline V gives CDR1 MNHEY, CDR2 SVGAGI. CDR3 DNA sequence: TGTGCCAGCAGGACGGACAGGGCGGTTAATCAGCCCCAGCATTTT. This encodes CASRTDRAVNQPQHF.

As regards this clone: One base separates it from a far larger clone, so it is likely a read error. The rearrangement links TRBV4-2 to TRBJ1-2; D is unresolved. CDR3 length: 11 residues. V was clipped by 0 bases and J by 12 bases, with 8 bases between them. Germline-derived CDR1 and CDR2 are LGHNA and YNFKEQ. The CDR3, as DNA: TGTGCCAGCAGCCAAGATGGGGAGGACACCTTC. Residues: CASSQDGEDTF.

V and J are TRBV28 and TRBJ2-7, with TRBD1 matching 8 bases. The CDR3 loop spans 14 amino acids. In germline, CDR1 is MDHEN, CDR2 SYDVKM. V lost 7 bases, J lost 6 bases, and 11 bases stayed unmatched. The CDR3 DNA is TGTGCCAGCACTAAAATGGACAGGGCCCTCGAGCAGTACTTC. This codes for CASTKMDRALEQYF.

This clone was seen a handful of times. This chain connects TRBV7-7 to TRBJ1-1; D is unclear. This CDR3 spans 13 amino acids. Germline V gene data show CDR1 as SSHAT and CDR2 as FNYEAQ (reference sequence). Trimming removed 5 bases from V and 5 bases from J, with 12 bases in between. As DNA, the CDR3 is TGTGCCAGCAGCCCAGCTACGGGGACTGAAGCTTTCTTT. Amino acids: CASSPATGTEAFF.

This chain links TRBV5-1 with TRBJ2-7, with 7 bases identical to TRBD1. V was clipped by 7 bases and J by 6 bases; unmatched bases: 10. The CDR3 is 13 residues long. Germline V gene sequence: CDR1 SGHRS, CDR2 YFSETQ. The CDR3 is CASGTGATVEQYF. The CDR3 DNA sequence: TGCGCCAGCGGAACAGGGGCCACCGTCGAGCAGTACTTC.

The J gene is TRBJ2-3, the V gene TRBV2; 10 positions match TRBD2. CDR3 size: 16 residues. CDR1 is SNHLY and CDR2 is FYNNEI in the germline V gene. V gave up 3 bases and J gave up 2 bases; unmatched junction bases: 5. DNA of the CDR3: TGTGCCAGCAGTGAGGTTACTAGCGGGGACACAGATACGCAGTATTTT. It translates to CASSEVTSGDTDTQYF.

The sample holds a few counts of this clone. This sequence joins TRBV7-3 and TRBJ1-5; TRBD1 is a possible D gene (6 bases). V shed 5 bases and J shed 4 bases, with 15 bases lying between them. The CDR3 is made up of 15 amino acids. Germline values: CDR1 SGHTA, CDR2 FQGTGA. This CDR3 reads CASSQDGGANQPQHF. The CDR3 DNA sequence: TGTGCCAGCAGCCAAGATGGGGGGGCTAATCAGCCCCAGCATTTT. Supplemented by reference TRBV7-3 and TRBJ1-5, the full variable domain reads GAGVSQTPSNKVTEKGKYVELRCDPISGHTALYWYRQSLGQGPEFLIYFQGTGAADDSGLPNDRFFAVRPEGSVSTLKIQRTERGDSAVYLCASSQDGGANQPQHFGDGTRLSIL.

In DNA, the CDR3 is TGTGCCAGCAGTGAAAGTTTTACAGGGGGATACGAGCAGTACTTC. Translation: CASSESFTGGYEQYF. The rearrangement links TRBV6-1 to TRBJ2-7; 8 bases agree with TRBD1. Germline CDR1 reads MNHNS; CDR2 reads SASEGT. This CDR3 contains 15 residues. Unmatched junction bases numbered 7, after V lost 2 bases and J lost 4 bases.

The chain is built from TRBV9 and TRBJ2-6; no clear D gene. The CDR3 runs to 16 residues. In germline, CDR1 is SGDLS, CDR2 YYNGEE. Trimming left V 0 bases short and J 0 bases short, with 7 bases between. The CDR3 is CASSVAAASGANVLTF. The CDR3 DNA sequence: TGTGCCAGCAGCGTAGCTGCGGCCTCTGGGGCCAACGTCCTGACTTTC.

This clone was picked up one time. The V gene is TRBV5-1, the J gene TRBJ2-3; unclear D gene. CDR1 is SGHRS and CDR2 is YFSETQ in the germline V gene. The CDR3 covers 14 residues. Deletions cut 4 bases from V and 1 base from J, with 10 bases between. The CDR3 DNA reads TGCGCCAGCAGCGTGAGTCTGGGCACAGATACGCAGTATTTT. Protein product: CASSVSLGTDTQYF.

The chain recombines TRBV10-3 with TRBJ2-5, with TRBD2 matching 11 bases. Germline V lookup: CDR1 ENHRY, CDR2 SYGVKD. V lost 2 bases to trimming and J lost 1 base; unmatched junction nucleotides: 3. The CDR3 consists of 16 residues. CDR3 DNA sequence: TGTGCCATCAGTGAGGGAGGGACTAGCGGCCAAGAGACCCAGTACTTC. Its protein product is CAISEGGTSGQETQYF.

This clone was counted many times. The chain is built from TRBV4-2 and TRBJ1-1, with TRBD1 matching 7 bases. The CDR3 consists of 14 residues. Unmatched junction bases numbered 7, after V lost 5 bases and J lost 4 bases. Germline V gene data show CDR1 as LGHNA and CDR2 as YNFKEQ. As DNA, the CDR3 is TGTGCCAGCAGCAAACACCCAGGGGGCACTGAAGCTTTCTTT. It encodes CASSKHPGGTEAFF.

The J gene is TRBJ1-4, the V gene TRBV6-5, with TRBD1 identical over 7 bases. Germline trimming cut 6 bases from V and 3 bases from J; bases unmatched to any gene: 4. Looked up from germline, CDR1 is MNHEY and CDR2 is SVGAGI. The CDR3 length is 14 residues. The chain's CDR3 is CASSPQGPNEKLFF. The DNA for the CDR3 is TGTGCCAGCAGCCCACAGGGGCCTAATGAAAAACTGTTTTTT.

This clone came up a few times. The rearrangement links TRBV10-2 to TRBJ2-5, with D perhaps matching TRBD1 or TRBD2 (5 bases each). This CDR3 comprises 13 residues. V was cut by 5 bases and J by 4 bases, with 11 bases left in between. Germline CDR1 is WSHSY and CDR2 is SAAADI. The CDR3 sequence is CASSSQGRETQYF. The CDR3 DNA sequence: TGCGCCAGCAGTTCCCAGGGACGAGAGACCCAGTACTTC.

This CDR3 is CSVGARGPLLYEQYF. The CDR3 nucleotides read TGCAGCGTTGGGGCCAGGGGCCCCCTACTCTACGAGCAGTACTTC. The V gene is TRBV29-1, the J gene TRBJ2-7, with TRBD1 as a possible D gene (6 bases). Germline V gene data show CDR1 as SQVTM and CDR2 as ANQGSEA. V was shortened by 4 bases and J by 3 bases, with 19 bases between the two germline ends. This CDR3 spans 15 amino acids.

This clone was detected only a few times. J is TRBJ2-1 and V is TRBV4-2, with D tentatively TRBD1 or TRBD2 (5 bases each). The CDR3 loop spans 16 amino acids. Trimming took off 4 bases at V and 6 bases at J, with 19 bases between the two ends. Germline lookup yields CDR1 LGHNA and CDR2 YNFKEQ. CDR3 sequence reads: CASSPGLGEGPNEQFF. Here the CDR3 DNA reads TGTGCCAGCAGCCCGGGCTTGGGCGAGGGACCCAATGAGCAGTTCTTC.

The rearrangement joins TRBV30 to TRBJ1-2; D uncertain. V lost 5 bases and J lost 3, with 19 bases in between. The CDR3 consists of 15 residues. Germline CDR1 is GTSNPN and CDR2 is SVGIG (reference sequence). CDR3 nucleotide sequence: TGTGCCTGGGTCCGGGCAGGCCCGCTTCACTATGGCTACACCTTC. It specifies CAWVRAGPLHYGYTF.